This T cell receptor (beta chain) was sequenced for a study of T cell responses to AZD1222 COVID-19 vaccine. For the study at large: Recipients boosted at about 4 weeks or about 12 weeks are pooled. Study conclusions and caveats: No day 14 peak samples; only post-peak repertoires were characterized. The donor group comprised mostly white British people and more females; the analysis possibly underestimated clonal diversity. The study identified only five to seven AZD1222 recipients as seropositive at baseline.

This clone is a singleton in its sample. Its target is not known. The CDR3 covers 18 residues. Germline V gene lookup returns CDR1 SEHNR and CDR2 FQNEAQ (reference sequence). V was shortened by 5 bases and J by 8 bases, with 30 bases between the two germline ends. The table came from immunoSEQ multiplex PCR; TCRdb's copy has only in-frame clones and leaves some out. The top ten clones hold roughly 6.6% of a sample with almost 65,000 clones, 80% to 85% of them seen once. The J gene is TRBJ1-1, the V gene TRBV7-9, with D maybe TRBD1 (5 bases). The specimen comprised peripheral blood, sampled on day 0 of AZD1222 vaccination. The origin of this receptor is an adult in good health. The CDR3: CASSLPRGGVFGIFEAFF. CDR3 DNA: TGTGCCAGCAGCCTACCCCGGGGGGGGGTTTTTGGGATTTTCGAAGCTTTCTTT.